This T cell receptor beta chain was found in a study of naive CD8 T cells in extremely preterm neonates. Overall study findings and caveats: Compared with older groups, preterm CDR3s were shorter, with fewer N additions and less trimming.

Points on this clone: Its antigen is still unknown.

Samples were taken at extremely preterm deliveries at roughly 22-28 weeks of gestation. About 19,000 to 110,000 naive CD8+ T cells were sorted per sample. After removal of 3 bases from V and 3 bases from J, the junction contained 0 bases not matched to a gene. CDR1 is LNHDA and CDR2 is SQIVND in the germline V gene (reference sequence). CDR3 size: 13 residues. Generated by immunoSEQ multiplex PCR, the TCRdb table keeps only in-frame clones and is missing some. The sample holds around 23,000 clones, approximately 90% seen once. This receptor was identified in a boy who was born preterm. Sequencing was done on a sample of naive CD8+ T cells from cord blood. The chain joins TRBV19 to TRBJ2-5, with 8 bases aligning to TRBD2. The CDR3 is CASSMRGEETQYF. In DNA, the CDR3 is TGTGCCAGTAGTATGCGGGGGGAAGAGACCCAGTACTTC.